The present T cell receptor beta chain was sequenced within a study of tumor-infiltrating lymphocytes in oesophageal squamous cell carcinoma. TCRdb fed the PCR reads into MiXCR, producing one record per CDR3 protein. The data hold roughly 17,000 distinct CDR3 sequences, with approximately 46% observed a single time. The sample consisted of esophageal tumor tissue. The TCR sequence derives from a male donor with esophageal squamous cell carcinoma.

The CDR3 DNA sequence: TGCGCCAGTAGCGGGGAGAACACCGGGGAGCTGTTTTTT. This sequence encodes CASSGENTGELFF. V is TRBV5-1 and J is TRBJ2-3; 8 nucleotides match TRBD2. The J call may be wrong; the DNA end is better matched by TRBJ2-2. The CDR3 covers 13 residues. In germline, CDR1 is SGHRS, CDR2 YFSETQ.